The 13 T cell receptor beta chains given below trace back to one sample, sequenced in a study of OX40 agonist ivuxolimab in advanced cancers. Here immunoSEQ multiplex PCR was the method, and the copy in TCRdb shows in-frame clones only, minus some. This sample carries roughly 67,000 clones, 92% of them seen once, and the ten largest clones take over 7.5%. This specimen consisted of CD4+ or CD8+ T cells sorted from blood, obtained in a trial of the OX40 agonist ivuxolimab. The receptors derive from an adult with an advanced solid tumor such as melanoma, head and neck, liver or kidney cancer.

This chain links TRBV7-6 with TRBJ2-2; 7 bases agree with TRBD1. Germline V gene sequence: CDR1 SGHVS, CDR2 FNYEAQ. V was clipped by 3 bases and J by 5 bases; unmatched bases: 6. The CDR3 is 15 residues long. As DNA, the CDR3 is TGTGCCAGCAGCTTCGGACAGGTGGAAACCGGGGAGCTGTTTTTT. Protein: CASSFGQVETGELFF.

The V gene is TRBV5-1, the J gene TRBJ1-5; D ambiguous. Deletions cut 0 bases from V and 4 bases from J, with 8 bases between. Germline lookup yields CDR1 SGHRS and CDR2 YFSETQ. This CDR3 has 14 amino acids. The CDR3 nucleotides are TGCGCCAGCAGCTTGGGACACCCAAATCAGCCCCAGCATTTT. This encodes CASSLGHPNQPQHF.

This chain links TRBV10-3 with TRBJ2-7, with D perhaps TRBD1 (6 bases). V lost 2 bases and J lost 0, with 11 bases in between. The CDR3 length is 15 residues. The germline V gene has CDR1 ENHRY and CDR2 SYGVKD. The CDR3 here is CAISEEGVPSYEQYF. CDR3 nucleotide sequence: TGTGCCATCAGTGAGGAGGGGGTGCCCTCCTACGAGCAGTACTTC.

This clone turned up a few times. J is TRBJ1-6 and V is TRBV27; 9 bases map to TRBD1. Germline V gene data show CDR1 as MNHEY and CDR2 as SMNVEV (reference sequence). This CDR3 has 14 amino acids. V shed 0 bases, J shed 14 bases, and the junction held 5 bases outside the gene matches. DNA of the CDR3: TGTGCCAGCAGTTTATCTGAGGGACAGGGATCCCTCCACTTT. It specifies CASSLSEGQGSLHF.

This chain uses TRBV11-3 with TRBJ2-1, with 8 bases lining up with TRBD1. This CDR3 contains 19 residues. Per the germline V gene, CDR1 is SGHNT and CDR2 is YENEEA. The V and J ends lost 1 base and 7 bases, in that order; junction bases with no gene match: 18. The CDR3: CASSLAPQRTGYFHNEQFF. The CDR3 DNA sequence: TGTGCCAGCAGCTTAGCACCCCAGAGGACAGGGTATTTCCATAATGAGCAGTTCTTC.

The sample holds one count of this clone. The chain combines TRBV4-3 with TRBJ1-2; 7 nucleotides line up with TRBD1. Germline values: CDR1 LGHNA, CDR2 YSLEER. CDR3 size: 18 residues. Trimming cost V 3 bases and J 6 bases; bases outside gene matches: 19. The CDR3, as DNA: TGCGCCAGCAGCCACCTACTTCCCGGGACAGAAGAAGGAAATGGCTACACCTTC. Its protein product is CASSHLLPGTEEGNGYTF.

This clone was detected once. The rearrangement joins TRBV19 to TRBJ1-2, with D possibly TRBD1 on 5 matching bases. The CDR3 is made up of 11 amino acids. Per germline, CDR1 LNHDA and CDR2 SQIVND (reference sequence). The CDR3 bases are TGTGCGCTAAGGGGCCAGAATGGCTACACCTTC. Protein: CALRGQNGYTF.

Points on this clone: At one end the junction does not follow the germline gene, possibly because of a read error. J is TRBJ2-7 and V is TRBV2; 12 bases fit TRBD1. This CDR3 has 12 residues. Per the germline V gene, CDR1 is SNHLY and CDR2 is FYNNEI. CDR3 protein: CASIGTGGALPF. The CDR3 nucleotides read TGTGCCAGCATCGGGACAGGGGGCGCACTCCCTTTC.

In DNA, the CDR3 is TGCGCCAGCACGGACAGGGTTGATTCACCCCTCCACTTT. Its protein product is CASTDRVDSPLHF. This chain uses TRBV5-1 with TRBJ1-6, with 8 positions matching TRBD1. J gave up 8 bases and V 6 bases, and 4 bases lay outside the gene matches. Germline assignment: CDR1 SGHRS and CDR2 YFSETQ. The CDR3 covers 13 residues.

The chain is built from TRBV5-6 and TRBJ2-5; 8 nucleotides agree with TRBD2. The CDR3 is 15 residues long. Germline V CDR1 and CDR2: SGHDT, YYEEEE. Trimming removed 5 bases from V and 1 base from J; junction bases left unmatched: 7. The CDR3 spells CASRELAVLQETQYF. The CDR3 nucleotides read TGTGCCAGCAGGGAACTAGCGGTACTCCAAGAGACCCAGTACTTC.

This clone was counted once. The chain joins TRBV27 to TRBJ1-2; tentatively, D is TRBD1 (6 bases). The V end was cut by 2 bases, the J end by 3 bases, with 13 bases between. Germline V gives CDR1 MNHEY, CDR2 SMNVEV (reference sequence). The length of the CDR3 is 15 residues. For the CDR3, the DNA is TGTGCCAGCAGTTTAGTGGGGGGGCGGGACTATGGCTACACCTTC. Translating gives CASSLVGGRDYGYTF.

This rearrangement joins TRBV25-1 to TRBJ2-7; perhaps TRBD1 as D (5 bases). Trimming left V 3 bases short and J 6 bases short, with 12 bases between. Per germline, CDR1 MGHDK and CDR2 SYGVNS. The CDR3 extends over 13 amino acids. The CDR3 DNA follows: TGTGCCAGCAGTGAGGGCAGGGCCAGCGAGCAGTACTTC. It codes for CASSEGRASEQYF.

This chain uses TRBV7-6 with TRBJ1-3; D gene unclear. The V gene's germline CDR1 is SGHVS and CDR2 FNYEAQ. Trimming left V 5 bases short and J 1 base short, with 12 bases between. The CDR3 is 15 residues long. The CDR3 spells CASSEREYSGNTIYF. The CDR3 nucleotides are TGTGCCAGCAGCGAGAGGGAATATTCTGGAAACACCATATATTTT.